Following are 29 T cell receptor beta chains from one sample sequenced in a study of cytomegalovirus exposure and HLA in healthy donors. It was with 60 Vbeta and 13 Jbeta primers that the PCR ran. The protocol was immunoSEQ multiplex PCR, while the TCRdb copy is restricted to in-frame clones and leaves out a portion. Of 200,000 or so clones in the sample, more than 80% were seen once. The sample consisted of PBMCs. The receptor source for this set is a woman between 45 and 65 years old in good health and CMV-seropositive.

V gene TRBV6-4 combines with J gene TRBJ2-3; D is possibly TRBD1 (5 bases). This CDR3 is built from 16 residues. Trimming took 4 bases from V and 4 from J, leaving 18 bases between them. From germline, CDR1 is MRHNA and CDR2 SNTAGT. The CDR3: CASSVDSWEGADTQYF. CDR3 coding DNA: TGTGCCAGCAGTGTGGATAGCTGGGAAGGGGCAGATACGCAGTATTTT.

V and J are TRBV6-5 and TRBJ2-5; a weak D match, TRBD1 (6 bases). CDR3 length equals 14 residues. V was trimmed by 7 bases and J by 2 bases, leaving 14 bases between them. Germline V gene data show CDR1 as MNHEY and CDR2 as SVGAGI. The CDR3 bases are TGTGCCAGCAAAAACAGGGTGGTACAAGAGACCCAGTACTTC. Translated, it gives CASKNRVVQETQYF.

This clone occurred once. The chain couples TRBV2 to TRBJ2-7; TRBD2 matches at 8 bases. Trimming removed 8 bases from V and 0 bases from J; junction bases left unmatched: 9. The CDR3 loop spans 15 amino acids. CDR1 SNHLY and CDR2 FYNNEI come from the germline V gene. The CDR3: CASDPLSGDSYEQYF. The CDR3 bases are TGTGCCAGCGATCCCCTTAGCGGGGACTCCTACGAGCAGTACTTC.

This chain's CDR3 is CASSLGSGPGADTQYF. The CDR3 bases are TGTGCCAGCAGCTTAGGCTCGGGGCCGGGGGCAGATACGCAGTATTTT. V is TRBV7-2 and J is TRBJ2-3; possible D gene TRBD2, 6 bases. CDR3 length equals 16 residues. The V gene lost 1 base and the J gene lost 4 bases, with 15 bases spanning the gap. Germline values: CDR1 SGHTA, CDR2 FQGNSA.

V gene TRBV7-2 combines with J gene TRBJ1-1, with 7 bases that match TRBD1. The CDR3 runs to 13 residues. With V trimmed by 5 bases and J by 7 bases, 7 bases remained unmatched. Germline values: CDR1 SGHTA, CDR2 FQGNSA. CDR3 in DNA: TGTGCCAGCAGCATTACAGGGGCGAGTGAAGCTTTCTTT. The encoded protein is CASSITGASEAFF.

The CDR3 loop is CASRGQGTSEQYF. DNA of the CDR3: TGTGCCAGCAGAGGACAGGGGACGAGCGAGCAGTACTTC. The chain joins TRBV6-5 to TRBJ2-7; 9 bases map to TRBD1. Germline-derived CDR1 and CDR2 are MNHEY and SVGAGI. The CDR3 loop spans 13 amino acids. Unmatched junction bases numbered 6, after V lost 6 bases and J lost 6 bases.

This clone was seen only a few times. V gene TRBV7-6 combines with J gene TRBJ2-2; 13 positions match TRBD2. Per germline, CDR1 SGHVS and CDR2 FNYEAQ. The CDR3 sequence is 19 residues long. V shed 4 bases, J shed 5 bases, and the junction held 13 bases outside the gene matches. The CDR3 nucleotides are TGTGCCAGCAGCTCCCTCTCGGGACTAGCGGGGACCCCAACCGGGGAGCTGTTTTTT. Protein sequence: CASSSLSGLAGTPTGELFF.

For the CDR3, the DNA is TGTGCCAGCAGCTCCCCGGGTTTTACCTACGAGCAGTACTTC. Translation: CASSSPGFTYEQYF. This sequence joins TRBV28 and TRBJ2-7; D is uncertain. The V and J ends lost 6 bases and 2 bases respectively, with 14 bases between them. This CDR3 spans 14 amino acids. CDR1 and CDR2 from the germline V gene are MDHEN and SYDVKM.

V usage is TRBV30 and J usage is TRBJ2-2; TRBD1 might be the D (5 bases). The CDR3 runs to 14 residues. The germline CDR1 and CDR2 sequences are GTSNPN and SVGIG (reference sequence). Trimming removed 0 bases at V and 7 bases at J, with 12 bases between. The CDR3 DNA sequence: TGTGCCTGGAGTGTATTGCCCAGGGACGGGGAGCTGTTTTTT. As protein: CAWSVLPRDGELFF. Variable domain in full (rest from reference TRBV30 and TRBJ2-2): SQTIHQWPATLVQPVGSPLSLECTVEGTSNPNLYWYRQAAGRGLQLLFYSVGIGQISSEVPQNLSASRPQDRQFILSSKKLLLSDSGFYLCAWSVLPRDGELFFGEGSRLTVL.

The chain is built from TRBV6-5 and TRBJ1-6, with TRBD1 matching over 9 bases. This CDR3 contains 16 residues. After removal of 4 bases from V and 6 bases from J, the junction contained 7 bases not matched to a gene. CDR1 is MNHEY, CDR2 SVGAGI, per germline. The CDR3 DNA sequence: TGTGCCAGCAGTTTAGCTGGGACAGGGATTAATTCACCCCTCCACTTT. Residues: CASSLAGTGINSPLHF.

This rearrangement joins TRBV5-1 to TRBJ2-3, with no clear D. With 0 bases removed from V and 2 bases from J, the gap between germline ends came to 4 bases. The CDR3 contains 13 residues. The V gene's germline CDR1 is SGHRS and CDR2 YFSETQ. CDR3: CASSLDLTDTQYF. The CDR3 nucleotides are TGCGCCAGCAGCTTGGATCTCACAGATACGCAGTATTTT.

This clone has only a few counts. Sequence at one end of the junction differs from germline and may be a read error. The chain employs TRBV10-3 and TRBJ2-5, with 8 bases that match TRBD2. Germline V CDR1 and CDR2: ENHRY, SYGVKD. The CDR3 covers 13 residues. This CDR3 reads CASSPGGARTQYF. The CDR3 nucleotides are TGTGCCAGCAGTCCGGGGGGGGCGCGGACCCAGTACTTC.

CDR3 residues: CASSDPRGTEAFF. CDR3 DNA sequence: TGTGCCAGCAGTGATCCTAGGGGCACTGAAGCTTTCTTT. The chain uses TRBV25-1 and TRBJ1-1; perhaps TRBD1 as D (5 bases). Trimming left V 3 bases short and J 4 bases short, with 9 bases between. CDR3 length: 13 amino acids. CDR1 MGHDK and CDR2 SYGVNS come from the germline V gene.

This clone was detected once. The junction and the germline gene differ at one end; a read error may be behind it. CDR3 loop: CASDPTGGSNNEQFF. CDR3 sequence (DNA): TGTGCCAGTGACCCGACAGGGGGCTCCAACAATGAGCAGTTCTTC. This sequence joins TRBV2 and TRBJ2-1; 10 positions match TRBD1. The CDR3 covers 15 residues. CDR1 is SNHLY, CDR2 FYNNEI, per germline. Combining the CDR3 with reference TRBV2 and TRBJ2-1 gives the whole variable domain EPEVTQTPSHQVTQMGQEVILRCVPISNHLYFYWYRQILGQKVEFLVSFYNNEISEKSEIFDDQFSVERPDGSNFTLKIRSTKLEDSAMYFCASDPTGGSNNEQFFGPGTRLTVL.

This clone was recorded once. The chain employs TRBV6-5 and TRBJ2-2; D gene uncertain. Germline CDR1 and CDR2: MNHEY and SVGAGI. V lost 2 bases and J 2 bases, leaving 6 bases between the germline ends. There are 14 residues in the CDR3. DNA of the CDR3: TGTGCCAGCAGTTACATACTAAACACCGGGGAGCTGTTTTTT. Amino acid sequence: CASSYILNTGELFF.

The V and J genes are TRBV12-5 and TRBJ1-1; 7 nucleotides align to TRBD1. V gave up 5 bases and J gave up 1 base; unmatched junction bases: 1. The CDR3 has 13 amino acids. The germline CDR1 and CDR2 sequences are LGHNT and FRNRAP. The CDR3 loop reads CASGRQGNTEAFF. DNA for the CDR3: TGTGCTAGTGGTCGACAGGGGAACACTGAAGCTTTCTTT.

V and J are TRBV15 and TRBJ2-5; D is perhaps TRBD2 (7 bases). CDR1 and CDR2 from the germline V gene are LNHNV and YYDKDF (reference sequence). Trimming shortened V by 5 bases and J by 3 bases, and 22 bases separated the two germline ends. The CDR3 runs to 17 residues. CDR3 bases: TGTGCCACCAGCCAGAGATGGGCCGAGGGGGGGAAAGAGACCCAGTACTTC. As protein: CATSQRWAEGGKETQYF. Full variable domain (rest looked up from reference TRBV15 and TRBJ2-5): DAMVIQNPRYQVTQFGKPVTLSCSQTLNHNVMYWYQQKSSQAPKLLFHYYDKDFNNEADTPDNFQSRRPNTSFCFLDIRSPGLGDTAMYLCATSQRWAEGGKETQYFGPGTRLLVL.

Regarding this clone: Other DNA sequences within the sample encode an identical CDR3. V and J are TRBV6-1 and TRBJ2-7, with TRBD2 matching 7 bases. This CDR3 is built from 14 residues. The germline gives CDR1 MNHNS, CDR2 SASEGT. V was clipped by 6 bases and J by 0 bases; unmatched bases: 5. In nucleotides, the CDR3 is TGTGCCAGCAGAGCGGGACTCAGCTCCTACGAGCAGTACTTC. Translation: CASRAGLSSYEQYF.

The V call is TRBV4-3, the J call TRBJ2-2, with 8 bases fitting TRBD2. The CDR3 length is 19 residues. Germline values: CDR1 LGHNA, CDR2 YSLEER. V lost 0 bases to trimming and J lost 0 bases; unmatched junction nucleotides: 9. The CDR3 region has the DNA TGCGCCAGCAGCCAAGAAGGGGATCGGGGGGGTCCGAACACCGGGGAGCTGTTTTTT. It codes for CASSQEGDRGGPNTGELFF.

The chain couples TRBV4-2 to TRBJ2-1, with 12 bases fitting TRBD1. This CDR3 region has 16 residues. V lost 4 bases to trimming and J lost 8 bases; unmatched junction nucleotides: 9. Germline V gene data show CDR1 as LGHNA and CDR2 as YNFKEQ. The CDR3: CASSPSGTGGDYEQFF. The CDR3 nucleotides are TGTGCCAGCAGCCCCTCCGGGACAGGGGGCGACTATGAGCAGTTCTTC.

The rearrangement joins TRBV11-3 to TRBJ2-3, with 8 positions matching TRBD1. Looked up from germline, CDR1 is SGHNT and CDR2 is YENEEA. J was trimmed by 2 bases and V by 6 bases; bases with no gene match: 1. The CDR3 runs to 13 residues. The CDR3 coding sequence is TGTGCCAGCAGGGGACAGGCCACAGATACGCAGTATTTT. Protein product: CASRGQATDTQYF.

The chain is built from TRBV18 and TRBJ1-6, with D perhaps matching TRBD1 (6 bases). V was clipped by 6 bases and J by 7 bases, with 13 bases between them. Germline loops: CDR1 KGHSH, CDR2 LQKENI. This CDR3 spans 14 amino acids. The CDR3 DNA sequence: TGTGCCAGCTCCCTACAGGGACTAAATTCACCCCTCCACTTT. Its protein is CASSLQGLNSPLHF.

The rearrangement joins TRBV18 to TRBJ1-5; D is possibly TRBD1 (5 bases). V was pared by 6 bases and J by 0 bases, with 12 bases between. The length of the CDR3 is 15 residues. Germline CDR1 reads KGHSH; CDR2 reads LQKENI. The CDR3 DNA follows: TGTGCCAGCTCTCAACAGGAGATTAGCAATCAGCCCCAGCATTTT. Residues: CASSQQEISNQPQHF.

This sequence joins TRBV18 and TRBJ2-7; 8 bases map to TRBD1. Germline V gene data show CDR1 as KGHSH and CDR2 as LQKENI. With 5 bases clipped from V and 1 base from J, the junction kept 7 bases outside the gene matches. The CDR3 runs to 15 residues. In DNA, the CDR3 is TGTGCCAGCTCAGGGTTCGGACAGGGTTCCTACGAGCAGTACTTC. It specifies CASSGFGQGSYEQYF.

The J gene is TRBJ2-2, the V gene TRBV29-1; weak D call: TRBD1 (6 bases). Germline values: CDR1 SQVTM, CDR2 ANQGSEA. CDR3 length equals 14 residues. The V and J ends lost 6 bases and 1 base respectively, with 12 bases between them. The CDR3, as DNA: TGCAGCGTCAGGACAGTCCGGAACACCGGGGAGCTGTTTTTT. The encoded protein is CSVRTVRNTGELFF.

This clone occurred a few times. This chain links TRBV5-1 with TRBJ2-2; 8 bases are a match to TRBD2. This CDR3 has 17 amino acids. Per germline, CDR1 SGHRS and CDR2 YFSETQ. Trimming cost V 4 bases and J 4 bases; bases outside gene matches: 12. The DNA of the CDR3 is TGCGCCAGCAGCGGGGCACTAGCGGTCTCATCCACCGGGGAGCTGTTTTTT. Translated: CASSGALAVSSTGELFF. The variable domain in full, completed from reference TRBV5-1 and TRBJ2-2, reads KAGVTQTPRYLIKTRGQQVTLSCSPISGHRSVSWYQQTPGQGLQFLFEYFSETQRNKGNFPGRFSGRQFSNSRSEMNVSTLELGDSALYLCASSGALAVSSTGELFFGEGSRLTVL.

The count of this clone is one. This chain links TRBV12-5 with TRBJ2-2; 10 nucleotides align to TRBD2. The CDR3 contains 16 residues. CDR1 and CDR2 from the germline V gene are LGHNT and FRNRAP. Trimming removed 6 bases from V and 2 bases from J; junction bases left unmatched: 6. In DNA, the CDR3 is TGTGCTAGTGGCAGTAGCGGGGGGTCTAACACCGGGGAGCTGTTTTTT. It is translated as CASGSSGGSNTGELFF.

This chain links TRBV27 with TRBJ1-4; 8 nucleotides line up with TRBD1. The germline V gene has CDR1 MNHEY and CDR2 SMNVEV (reference sequence). This CDR3 region has 15 residues. J was trimmed by 8 bases and V by 0 bases; bases with no gene match: 5. CDR3 nucleotide sequence: TGTGCCAGCAGTTTATCGACAGGGGCACGCGAAAAACTGTTTTTT. Its translation is CASSLSTGAREKLFF.

The chain recombines TRBV6-1 with TRBJ1-6; D might be TRBD1 (5 bases). Germline loops: CDR1 MNHNS, CDR2 SASEGT. The germline V and J ends were trimmed by 4 bases and 8 bases, with 12 bases remaining between them. The CDR3 is 14 residues long. CDR3 bases: TGTGCCAGCAGTGGACTAGGCAGGGATTCACCCCTCCACTTT. This sequence encodes CASSGLGRDSPLHF.